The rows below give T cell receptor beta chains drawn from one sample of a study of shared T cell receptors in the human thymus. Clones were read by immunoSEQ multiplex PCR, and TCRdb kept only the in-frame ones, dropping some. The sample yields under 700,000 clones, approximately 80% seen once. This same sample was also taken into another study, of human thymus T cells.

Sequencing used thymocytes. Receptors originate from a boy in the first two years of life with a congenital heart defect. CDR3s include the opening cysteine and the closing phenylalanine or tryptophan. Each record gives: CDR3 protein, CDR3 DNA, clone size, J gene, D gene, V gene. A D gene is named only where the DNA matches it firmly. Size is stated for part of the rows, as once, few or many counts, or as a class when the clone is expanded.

CDR3aa: CASSLIPVVAPYEQYF
CDR3nt: TGTGCCAGCAGCTTGATCCCGGTGGTAGCACCCTACGAGCAGTACTTC
abundance: NA
j_gene: TRBJ2-7
d_gene: NA
v_gene: TRBV5-4

CDR3aa: CASSQDGVTDTQYF
CDR3nt: TGCGCCAGCAGCCAAGACGGGGTCACGGATACGCAGTATTTT
abundance: few
j_gene: TRBJ2-3
d_gene: NA
v_gene: TRBV4-1

CDR3aa: CAWSGTGYVEQYF
CDR3nt: TGTGCCTGGAGCGGGACAGGGTACGTTGAGCAGTACTTC
abundance: NA
j_gene: TRBJ2-7
d_gene: TRBD1
v_gene: TRBV30

CDR3aa: CASSIFRTGAGAYEQYF
CDR3nt: TGTGCCAGTAGTATTTTCCGGACGGGAGCGGGGGCCTACGAGCAGTACTTC
abundance: NA
j_gene: TRBJ2-7
d_gene: TRBD2
v_gene: TRBV19

CDR3aa: CASSQEGTPQETQYF
CDR3nt: TGTGCCAGCAGCCAAGAAGGGACACCTCAAGAGACCCAGTACTTC
abundance: NA
j_gene: TRBJ2-5
d_gene: NA
v_gene: TRBV14

CDR3aa: CAWSGEAGGLGANVLTF
CDR3nt: TGTGCCTGGAGTGGCGAGGCGGGAGGGCTGGGGGCCAACGTCCTGACTTTC
abundance: NA
j_gene: TRBJ2-6
d_gene: TRBD2
v_gene: TRBV30

CDR3aa: CSVEEGGNEQYF
CDR3nt: TGCAGCGTTGAAGAGGGCGGGAACGAGCAGTACTTC
abundance: few
j_gene: TRBJ2-7
d_gene: NA
v_gene: TRBV29-1

CDR3aa: CASIEEVRESYEQYF
CDR3nt: TGTGCCAGCATCGAGGAGGTTAGGGAGTCCTACGAGCAGTACTTC
abundance: NA
j_gene: TRBJ2-7
d_gene: NA
v_gene: TRBV6-1

CDR3aa: CASSLRDRVGFTEAFF
CDR3nt: TGTGCCAGCAGCTTAAGGGACAGGGTCGGGTTTACTGAAGCTTTCTTT
abundance: NA
j_gene: TRBJ1-1
d_gene: TRBD1
v_gene: TRBV5-4

CDR3aa: CASSLFGEGGNTIYF
CDR3nt: TGTGCCAGCAGCTTATTCGGGGAGGGTGGAAACACCATATATTTT
abundance: NA
j_gene: TRBJ1-3
d_gene: NA
v_gene: TRBV7-9

CDR3aa: CASSPPQGRPISSYNEQFF
CDR3nt: TGTGCCAGCAGCCCCCCTCAGGGTAGGCCCATAAGCTCCTACAATGAGCAGTTCTTC
abundance: few
j_gene: TRBJ2-1
d_gene: NA
v_gene: TRBV7-8

CDR3aa: CASSLRQKYSNQPQHF
CDR3nt: TGTGCCAGCAGCCTAAGACAAAAATATAGCAATCAGCCCCAGCATTTT
abundance: NA
j_gene: TRBJ1-5
d_gene: NA
v_gene: TRBV5-8

CDR3aa: CASSVFGTANTEAFF
CDR3nt: TGCGCCAGCAGCGTGTTTGGGACAGCGAACACTGAAGCTTTCTTT
abundance: NA
j_gene: TRBJ1-1
d_gene: TRBD1
v_gene: TRBV5-1

CDR3aa: CASSLTTSSDTQYF
CDR3nt: TGTGCCAGCAGTCTAACGACTAGCTCGGATACGCAGTATTTT
abundance: NA
j_gene: TRBJ2-3
d_gene: TRBD2
v_gene: TRBV6-5

CDR3aa: CASSLRRTSGSYNEQFF
CDR3nt: TGCGCCAGCAGTCTAAGGCGAACCAGCGGATCCTACAATGAGCAGTTCTTC
abundance: NA
j_gene: TRBJ2-1
d_gene: NA
v_gene: TRBV4-1

CDR3aa: CASSNSGSRAQETQYF
CDR3nt: TGTGCCAGCAGTAATAGCGGGAGCCGGGCCCAAGAGACCCAGTACTTC
abundance: once
j_gene: TRBJ2-5
d_gene: TRBD2
v_gene: TRBV2

CDR3aa: CAITGIQGPVYEQYF
CDR3nt: TGTGCCATCACTGGTATACAGGGGCCCGTCTACGAGCAGTACTTC
abundance: NA
j_gene: TRBJ2-7
d_gene: TRBD1
v_gene: TRBV6-6

CDR3aa: CASSQEFRGGNEKLFF
CDR3nt: TGTGCCAGCAGCCAAGAGTTTCGCGGGGGTAATGAAAAACTGTTTTTT
abundance: NA
j_gene: TRBJ1-4
d_gene: NA
v_gene: TRBV4-2

CDR3aa: CASSPSGAGHTKNIQYF
CDR3nt: TGTGCCAGCAGCCCGAGCGGGGCAGGCCACACGAAAAACATTCAGTACTTC
abundance: few
j_gene: TRBJ2-4
d_gene: TRBD2
v_gene: TRBV28

CDR3aa: CASSPLTNSNQPQHF
CDR3nt: TGTGCCAGCAGTCCCCTGACAAATAGCAATCAGCCCCAGCATTTT
abundance: NA
j_gene: TRBJ1-5
d_gene: NA
v_gene: TRBV28

CDR3aa: CASSERGRCNQPQHF
CDR3nt: TGTGCCAGCAGCGAAAGGGGCAGGTGCAATCAGCCCCAGCATTTT
abundance: NA
j_gene: TRBJ1-5
d_gene: NA
v_gene: TRBV11-3

CDR3aa: CASSGASGTNRMPDTQYF
CDR3nt: TGTGCCAGCAGTGGGGCTAGCGGGACAAACCGTATGCCAGATACGCAGTATTTT
abundance: NA
j_gene: TRBJ2-3
d_gene: TRBD2
v_gene: TRBV6-1

CDR3aa: CASSEFNYFNYEQYF
CDR3nt: TGTGCCAGCAGTGAATTTAATTACTTCAACTACGAGCAGTACTTC
abundance: NA
j_gene: TRBJ2-7
d_gene: NA
v_gene: TRBV25-1

CDR3aa: CASSLNREPLSYEQYF
CDR3nt: TGTGCCAGCAGTTTAAATAGGGAGCCTCTATCCTACGAGCAGTACTTC
abundance: few
j_gene: TRBJ2-7
d_gene: NA
v_gene: TRBV28

CDR3aa: CASRPGQGLPGELFF
CDR3nt: TGTGCCAGCCGCCCGGGACAGGGTTTGCCCGGGGAGCTGTTTTTT
abundance: NA
j_gene: TRBJ2-2
d_gene: TRBD1
v_gene: TRBV6-4

CDR3aa: CSVDSGPPYNEQFF
CDR3nt: TGCAGCGTCGATAGCGGCCCCCCATACAATGAGCAGTTCTTC
abundance: few
j_gene: TRBJ2-1
d_gene: NA
v_gene: TRBV29-1

CDR3aa: CASSLPPRARAEDTQYF
CDR3nt: TGTGCCAGCAGCTTACCCCCACGGGCCAGGGCGGAAGATACGCAGTATTTT
abundance: NA
j_gene: TRBJ2-3
d_gene: NA
v_gene: TRBV7-9

CDR3aa: CASSIVKGTSGDGELFF
CDR3nt: TGTGCCAGTAGTATAGTTAAGGGGACTAGCGGGGACGGGGAGCTGTTTTTT
abundance: few
j_gene: TRBJ2-2
d_gene: TRBD2
v_gene: TRBV19

CDR3aa: CASRVAGTPVQNEQFF
CDR3nt: TGTGCCAGCAGAGTCGCCGGGACACCCGTTCAAAATGAGCAGTTCTTC
abundance: NA
j_gene: TRBJ2-1
d_gene: NA
v_gene: TRBV28

CDR3aa: CASREISTREYEQYF
CDR3nt: TGCGCCAGCCGCGAGATTTCAACCAGGGAATACGAGCAGTACTTC
abundance: NA
j_gene: TRBJ2-7
d_gene: NA
v_gene: TRBV4-3

CDR3aa: CASGTGSSTEAFF
CDR3nt: TGTGCTAGTGGTACTGGGAGTTCAACTGAAGCTTTCTTT
abundance: NA
j_gene: TRBJ1-1
d_gene: NA
v_gene: TRBV12-5

CDR3aa: CASGPERGKEKLFF
CDR3nt: TGTGCTAGTGGTCCCGAGAGGGGGAAAGAAAAACTGTTTTTT
abundance: NA
j_gene: TRBJ1-4
d_gene: NA
v_gene: TRBV12-5

CDR3aa: CASSSQGDGTEAFF
CDR3nt: TGTGCCAGCAGCTCCCAGGGGGATGGCACTGAAGCTTTCTTT
abundance: few
j_gene: TRBJ1-1
d_gene: TRBD1
v_gene: TRBV7-2

CDR3aa: CASSPSYPKLFF
CDR3nt: TGCGCCAGCAGCCCCTCCTACCCAAAACTGTTTTTT
abundance: NA
j_gene: TRBJ1-4
d_gene: NA
v_gene: TRBV4-1

CDR3aa: CASSYFPPGDTEAFF
CDR3nt: TGTGCCAGCAGTTACTTCCCCCCGGGTGACACTGAAGCTTTCTTT
abundance: NA
j_gene: TRBJ1-1
d_gene: NA
v_gene: TRBV6-5

CDR3aa: CASSSRGNTIYF
CDR3nt: TGTGCCAGCAGTTCTAGGGGGAACACCATATATTTT
abundance: once
j_gene: TRBJ1-3
d_gene: NA
v_gene: TRBV6-6

CDR3aa: CASSYSSSGPYEQYF
CDR3nt: TGTGCCAGCAGTTACTCGTCTAGCGGGCCCTACGAGCAGTACTTC
abundance: NA
j_gene: TRBJ2-7
d_gene: TRBD2
v_gene: TRBV6-5

CDR3aa: CASSLAGRGQETQYF
CDR3nt: TGTGCCAGCAGCTTGGCCGGCAGGGGTCAAGAGACCCAGTACTTC
abundance: NA
j_gene: TRBJ2-5
d_gene: NA
v_gene: TRBV5-5